One sample yielded the 5 T cell receptor beta chains listed below, sequenced in a study of shared clonotypes between healthy human individuals. Positively selected for CCR7, the CD45RO-negative cells used as naive CD8 cells excluded terminally differentiated effector memory CD45RA+ cells. The assay was immunoSEQ multiplex PCR, and TCRdb's table has in-frame clones only and misses some. The table has about 580,000 clones, nearly 98% seen once. The sequencing sample was made of naive CD8+ T cells sorted from blood. The receptors stem from a man aged 30-40 years in good health.

The chain links TRBV7-9 to TRBJ2-1; D may match TRBD1 or TRBD2 (6 bases each). This CDR3 has 19 residues. V was clipped by 1 base and J by 8 bases, with 27 bases between them. CDR1 SEHNR and CDR2 FQNEAQ come from the germline V gene (reference sequence). CDR3: CASSLGAAGRTLRGDEQFF. The CDR3 DNA reads TGTGCCAGCAGCTTAGGAGCGGCGGGGAGGACACTAAGGGGGGATGAGCAGTTCTTC.

This rearrangement joins TRBV7-6 to TRBJ2-3; D is perhaps TRBD1 or TRBD2 (5 bases each). This CDR3 contains 17 residues. Germline lookup yields CDR1 SGHVS and CDR2 FNYEAQ. The V and J ends lost 5 bases and 0 bases respectively, with 18 bases between them. Here the CDR3 DNA reads TGTGCCAGCAGCCTAGGGACCTACGGTTCTAGCACAGATACGCAGTATTTT. This translates into CASSLGTYGSSTDTQYF.

As regards this clone: This CDR3 is also generated by other DNA sequences in the sample. CDR3 nucleotide sequence: TGTGCCAGCAGCTTAGCAGAAGATACGCAGTATTTT. Translation gives CASSLAEDTQYF. This sequence joins TRBV7-6 and TRBJ2-3; D uncertain. V lost 0 bases and J lost 5, with 3 bases in between. The CDR3 runs to 12 residues. Germline V gene sequence: CDR1 SGHVS, CDR2 FNYEAQ.

This CDR3 is CASWGEGGDLTSGRADYEQYF. The DNA of the CDR3 is TGTGCCAGCTGGGGGGAAGGGGGAGACCTAACTAGCGGGAGAGCGGACTACGAGCAGTACTTC. This chain uses TRBV28 with TRBJ2-7; the match to TRBD2 covers 11 bases. Trimming at V came to 8 bases and at J to 3 bases, leaving 27 bases not matched to a gene. The germline CDR1 and CDR2 sequences are MDHEN and SYDVKM. The CDR3 extends over 21 amino acids. The full variable domain, completed using reference TRBV28 and TRBJ2-7, is DVKVTQSSRYLVKRTGEKVFLECVQDMDHENMFWYRQDPGLGLRLIYFSYDVKMKEKGDIPEGYSVSREKKERFSLILESASTNQTSMYLCASWGEGGDLTSGRADYEQYFGPGTRLTVT.

The chain links TRBV27 to TRBJ2-7; maybe TRBD2 (6 bases). With 5 bases removed from V and 2 bases from J, the gap between germline ends came to 13 bases. The CDR3 spans 14 residues. Germline V lookup: CDR1 MNHEY, CDR2 SMNVEV (reference sequence). In DNA form, the CDR3 reads TGTGCCAGCAGTGGCCGGGAGAATACCTACGAGCAGTACTTC. Its protein product is CASSGRENTYEQYF.